This is a list of T cell receptor beta chains from one sample in a study of blood T cell repertoires in COVID-19. This table comes from immunoSEQ multiplex PCR, and its TCRdb copy is limited to in-frame clones, with some not included. The table has about 250,000 clones, 65% to 85% seen once; the top ten hold 5.7%. Material for sequencing was peripheral blood. These receptor sequences come from an elderly man with acute or convalescent COVID-19. The CDR3 runs from the conserved cysteine through the conserved F or W. The D gene is left open where the match is weak. Clone size is shown for a subset of rows, as once, few, many or a class of expanded clone.

clone_size: .
d_call: .
j_call: TRBJ1-2
v_call: TRBV2
cdr3_aa: CASKPNNYGYTF
cdr3_nt: TGTGCCAGCAAGCCTAACAACTATGGCTACACCTTC

clone_size: .
d_call: TRBD1
j_call: TRBJ2-7
v_call: TRBV5-1
cdr3_aa: CASNLGQSYEQYF
cdr3_nt: TGCGCCAGCAACCTGGGACAGTCCTACGAGCAGTACTTC

clone_size: .
d_call: .
j_call: TRBJ1-5
v_call: TRBV18
cdr3_aa: CASSPAGSNQPQHF
cdr3_nt: TGTGCCAGCTCACCAGCAGGAAGCAATCAGCCCCAGCATTTT

clone_size: .
d_call: TRBD1
j_call: TRBJ1-5
v_call: TRBV7-2
cdr3_aa: CASSFRGTVNQPQHF
cdr3_nt: TGTGCCAGCAGCTTTCGCGGGACAGTAAATCAGCCCCAGCATTTT

clone_size: .
d_call: .
j_call: TRBJ2-2
v_call: TRBV27
cdr3_aa: CASTAQGLLNTGELFF
cdr3_nt: TGTGCCAGCACAGCCCAGGGGCTCCTGAACACCGGGGAGCTGTTTTTT

clone_size: .
d_call: TRBD1
j_call: TRBJ1-4
v_call: TRBV18
cdr3_aa: CASSPRQGAEKLFF
cdr3_nt: TGTGCCAGCTCACCTAGACAGGGGGCAGAAAAACTGTTTTTT

clone_size: .
d_call: .
j_call: TRBJ1-3
v_call: TRBV29-1
cdr3_aa: CSVETPLGSGNTIYF
cdr3_nt: TGCAGCGTTGAAACCCCTCTAGGCTCTGGAAACACCATATATTTT

clone_size: .
d_call: TRBD1
j_call: TRBJ2-5
v_call: TRBV29-1
cdr3_aa: CSVKDRGSGETQYF
cdr3_nt: TGCAGCGTTAAGGACAGGGGATCGGGAGAGACCCAGTACTTC

clone_size: .
d_call: .
j_call: TRBJ1-2
v_call: TRBV5-5
cdr3_aa: CASSLATTYGYTF
cdr3_nt: TGTGCCAGCAGCCTGGCCACAACCTATGGCTACACCTTC

clone_size: .
d_call: .
j_call: TRBJ2-3
v_call: TRBV5-8
cdr3_aa: CASSLDRADTQYF
cdr3_nt: TGTGCCAGCAGCTTGGACAGGGCCGATACGCAGTATTTT

clone_size: .
d_call: TRBD2
j_call: TRBJ2-5
v_call: TRBV3-1/TRBV3-2
cdr3_aa: CASSQGTSGVQETQYF
cdr3_nt: TGTGCCAGCAGCCAAGGGACTAGCGGGGTTCAAGAGACCCAGTACTTC

clone_size: few
d_call: TRBD1
j_call: TRBJ1-3
v_call: TRBV7-8
cdr3_aa: CASSLTDRGGNTIYF
cdr3_nt: TGTGCCAGCAGCCTAACCGACAGGGGCGGAAACACCATATATTTT

clone_size: .
d_call: .
j_call: TRBJ2-1
v_call: TRBV6-1
cdr3_aa: CASSESGSYEQFF
cdr3_nt: TGTGCCAGCAGTGAATCAGGGTCTTATGAGCAGTTCTTC